This T cell receptor beta chain appears in the sequencing data of a study of T cell responses to AZD1222 COVID-19 vaccine. Regarding the study as a whole: Just a handful of AZD1222 recipients were seropositive at baseline. Two doses of AZD1222 preceded a rise in Spike-specific TCR breadth and depth. Researchers report vaccine-associated CD4 TCRs spanning spike, with dominance at 160-218 and 743-854.

Trimming shortened V by 3 bases and J by 3 bases, and 6 bases separated the two germline ends. This CDR3 comprises 13 residues. The germline gives CDR1 SGDLS, CDR2 YYNGEE. Data came from immunoSEQ multiplex PCR; TCRdb stores just in-frame clones and leaves some out. Here the sample spans roughly 140,000 clones, 75% to 85% being singletons. A note on this clone: The target antigen is unknown.

The V call is TRBV9, the J call TRBJ2-2; D remains ambiguous. Sequenced material: peripheral blood, taken on day 0 of MenACWY control vaccination. The source is an adult in good health. CDR3 loop: CASSGIYTGELFF. CDR3 nucleotides: TGTGCCAGCAGCGGGATCTACACCGGGGAGCTGTTTTTT.